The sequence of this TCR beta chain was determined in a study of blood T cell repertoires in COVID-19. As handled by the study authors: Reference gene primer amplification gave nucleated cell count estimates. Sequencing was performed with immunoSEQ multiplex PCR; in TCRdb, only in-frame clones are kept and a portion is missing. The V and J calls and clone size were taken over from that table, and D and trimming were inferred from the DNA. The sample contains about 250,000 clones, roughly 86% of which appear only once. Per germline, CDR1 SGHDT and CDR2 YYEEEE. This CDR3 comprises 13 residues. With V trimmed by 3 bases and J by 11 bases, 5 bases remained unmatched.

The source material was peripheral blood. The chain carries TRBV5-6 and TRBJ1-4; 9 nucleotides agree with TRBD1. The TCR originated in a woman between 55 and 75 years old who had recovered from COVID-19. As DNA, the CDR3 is TGTGCCAGCAGCTCCGGGGGGACAGGGAAACTGTTTTTT. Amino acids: CASSSGGTGKLFF. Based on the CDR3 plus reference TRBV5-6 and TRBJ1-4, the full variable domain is DAGVTQSPTHLIKTRGQQVTLRCSPKSGHDTVSWYQQALGQGPQFIFQYYEEEERQRGNFPDRFSGHQFPNYSSELNVNALLLGDSALYLCASSSGGTGKLFFGSGTQLSVL.